Below, 12 T cell receptor beta chains from the same sample are listed, as sequenced in a study of control samples from healthy donors and cancer patients. The data were produced by immunoSEQ multiplex PCR, yet TCRdb's version contains in-frame clones alone and is incomplete. Among 150,000 or so clones listed, roughly 92% were seen once. The sequenced sample was blood. The receptors were sampled from a woman in her twenties or thirties in good health.

V and J are TRBV30 and TRBJ1-2; 10 bases line up with TRBD1. V was pared by 1 base and J by 4 bases, with 6 bases of the junction left unmatched. Germline V gene lookup returns CDR1 GTSNPN and CDR2 SVGIG (reference sequence). The CDR3 is 15 residues long. CDR3 coding DNA: TGTGCCTGGAGTGACCCCGGGACAGGGGCCTATGGCTACACCTTC. Translation: CAWSDPGTGAYGYTF.

V gene TRBV7-9 combines with J gene TRBJ2-5, with D uncertain. The CDR3 extends over 11 amino acids. Between the trimmed V and J ends, which lost 2 bases and 5 bases, there was a span of 3 bases. Germline CDR1 SEHNR, CDR2 FQNEAQ (reference sequence). CDR3 coding DNA: TGTGCCAGCAGCTTATTGGAGACCCAGTACTTC. This translates into CASSLLETQYF. The variable domain in full, completed from reference TRBV7-9 and TRBJ2-5, reads DTGVSQNPRHKITKRGQNVTFRCDPISEHNRLYWYRQTLGQGPEFLTYFQNEAQLEKSRLLSDRFSAERPKGSFSTLEIQRTEQGDSAMYLCASSLLETQYFGPGTRLLVL.

The V gene is TRBV10-1, the J gene TRBJ2-5; TRBD2 aligns across 7 bases. V trimming: 2 bases; J trimming: 5 bases; junction bases outside the gene matches: 2. The CDR3 sequence is 13 residues long. Germline V gene sequence: CDR1 WNHNN, CDR2 SYGVQD (reference sequence). This CDR3 is CASSEPGGETQYF. CDR3 coding DNA: TGCGCCAGCAGTGAGCCCGGGGGGGAGACCCAGTACTTC.

The chain uses TRBV7-2 and TRBJ2-1; a weak D match, TRBD1 (6 bases). The CDR3 has 15 residues. The germline V gene encodes CDR1 SGHTA and CDR2 FQGNSA. V was clipped by 5 bases and J by 1 base, with 12 bases between them. The CDR3, as DNA: TGTGCCAGCAGCCCTGTCCAGGGGTCCTACAATGAGCAGTTCTTC. It encodes CASSPVQGSYNEQFF.

The rearrangement links TRBV27 to TRBJ2-1; D gene uncertain. The V end lost 6 bases, the J end lost 8 bases, and 8 bases lay between the germline ends. Germline loops: CDR1 MNHEY, CDR2 SMNVEV (reference sequence). The CDR3 extends over 11 amino acids. Written as DNA, the CDR3 is TGTGCCAGCAGCCGCGTAGATGAGCAGTTCTTC. This translates into CASSRVDEQFF.

The V gene is TRBV28, the J gene TRBJ2-7, with 7 bases fitting TRBD2. The CDR3 is made up of 14 amino acids. Trimming took 2 bases from V and 2 from J; bases not matched to a gene: 3. Germline V gene sequence: CDR1 MDHEN, CDR2 SYDVKM. The CDR3 DNA reads as TGTGCCAGCAGTTTAACGGGAGGCACCTACGAGCAGTACTTC. This translates into CASSLTGGTYEQYF.

This chain uses TRBV3-1 (or the pseudogene TRBV3-2) with TRBJ2-1; 7 bases line up with TRBD2. Per germline, CDR1 LGHDT and CDR2 YNNKEL (reference sequence). V lost 7 bases to trimming and J lost 5 bases; unmatched junction nucleotides: 8. The CDR3 runs 14 residues. The CDR3 region is CASNIWGGDNEQFF. The CDR3, as DNA: TGTGCCAGCAACATCTGGGGGGGGGACAATGAGCAGTTCTTC.

This chain links TRBV5-8 with TRBJ1-5; weak D call: TRBD1 (6 bases). The V end lost 5 bases, the J end lost 5 bases, and 14 bases lay between the germline ends. The germline CDR1 and CDR2 sequences are SGHTS and YDEGEE. The CDR3 extends over 14 amino acids. The CDR3 reads CASSFGTSYQPQHF. The DNA of the CDR3 is TGTGCCAGCAGTTTCGGGACATCTTATCAGCCCCAGCATTTT.

V gene TRBV5-6 combines with J gene TRBJ2-2; D gene ambiguous. V dropped 1 base and J dropped 7 bases, with 8 bases sitting between them. Germline V gene lookup returns CDR1 SGHDT and CDR2 YYEEEE. The CDR3 has 13 amino acids. The CDR3 is CASSLPGRGELFF. DNA for the CDR3: TGTGCCAGCAGCTTGCCTGGGCGCGGGGAGCTGTTTTTT.

The chain recombines TRBV28 with TRBJ1-2; D is unclear. This CDR3 is built from 14 residues. The V gene's germline CDR1 is MDHEN and CDR2 SYDVKM. Trimming left V 1 base short and J 6 bases short, with 12 bases between. The CDR3 is CASSLSFSLDGYTF. CDR3 nucleotides: TGTGCCAGCAGTTTATCATTTAGCCTGGATGGCTACACCTTC.

V is TRBV11-2 and J is TRBJ1-1; 9 bases match TRBD1. Germline V gives CDR1 SGHAT, CDR2 FQNNGV. V lost 5 bases, J lost 5 bases, and 9 bases stayed unmatched. The CDR3 totals 15 residues. The CDR3 reads CASSPRGTGFTEAFF. In nucleotides, the CDR3 is TGTGCCAGCAGCCCCCGGGGGACAGGGTTTACTGAAGCTTTCTTT.

The chain uses TRBV24-1 and TRBJ2-2; 9 bases align to TRBD1. Germline V gives CDR1 KGHDR, CDR2 SFDVKD. The length of the CDR3 is 14 residues. After removal of 10 bases from V and 4 bases from J, the junction contained 6 bases not matched to a gene. CDR3 nucleotides: TGTGCCACTGGGGCGACAGGGGGCACCGGGGAGCTGTTTTTT. This codes for CATGATGGTGELFF.